This T cell receptor (beta chain) was found in a study of blood T cell repertoires in COVID-19. The CDR3 runs to 15 residues. The V gene end was trimmed by 4 bases and the J gene end by 7 bases; junction bases not matched to a gene: 8. Germline V gives CDR1 ENHRY, CDR2 SYGVKD. The assay was immunoSEQ multiplex PCR, and TCRdb's table has in-frame clones only and misses some. The sample has almost 400,000 clones, roughly 90% seen once. The receptor was derived from a woman in her 30s with acute COVID-19. The material sequenced was PBMCs or T cells enriched from blood (not recorded which). The J gene is TRBJ1-4, the V gene TRBV10-3, with 8 bases matching TRBD1. The CDR3: CAISVETGAAEKLFF. The DNA for the CDR3 is TGTGCCATCAGTGTGGAGACAGGGGCGGCTGAAAAACTGTTTTTT.